A selection of T cell receptor beta chains follows, all from one sample in a study of chemoradiotherapy in HPV16-positive cancers. Repertoires were generated with immunoSEQ multiplex PCR, while TCRdb's copy carries only in-frame clones and drops some. The sample lists under 40,000 clones; 89% were seen once. This material consisted of blood, taken from a patient who underwent chemoradiotherapy. The receptors stem from a human donor with HPV-associated anogenital cancer. Each CDR3 is given with its conserved first and last residue. Fields, in order: J gene, V gene, D gene, clone size, CDR3 DNA, CDR3 protein. A D gene is named only where the DNA matches it firmly. Part of the rows lack a size; the others show once, few, many or a class for expanded clones.

j_call: TRBJ2-2
v_call: TRBV30
d_call: TRBD1
clone_size: -
cdr3_nt: TGTGCCTGGAGTGTACCCGGACAGGCGACCGGGGAGCTGTTTTTT
cdr3_aa: CAWSVPGQATGELFF

j_call: TRBJ2-1
v_call: TRBV7-2
d_call: TRBD2
clone_size: -
cdr3_nt: TGTGCCAGCAGCTTCGGGGGACTAGCGGGGAGCAATGAGCAGTTCTTC
cdr3_aa: CASSFGGLAGSNEQFF

j_call: TRBJ2-7
v_call: TRBV7-4
d_call: TRBD2
clone_size: -
cdr3_nt: TGTGCCAGCAGCTTAGGGGGACTAGTGGAGGGAGAGCAGTACTTC
cdr3_aa: CASSLGGLVEGEQYF

j_call: TRBJ2-3
v_call: TRBV5-1
d_call: -
clone_size: -
cdr3_nt: TGCGCCAGCAGCTTCGGACAGGATACGCAGTATTTT
cdr3_aa: CASSFGQDTQYF

j_call: TRBJ1-2
v_call: TRBV7-9
d_call: -
clone_size: -
cdr3_nt: TGTGCCAGCAGCTTAGCAGGAGAGGGCTACACCTTC
cdr3_aa: CASSLAGEGYTF

j_call: TRBJ2-3
v_call: TRBV11-2
d_call: -
clone_size: once
cdr3_nt: TGTGCCAGCAGCTTAGTAGTCCCAGGGGCCCTCACAGATACGCAGTATTTT
cdr3_aa: CASSLVVPGALTDTQYF

j_call: TRBJ1-4
v_call: TRBV7-2
d_call: TRBD1
clone_size: -
cdr3_nt: TGTGCCAGCAGCCGCAGGGACCAGGGGGATGAAAAACTGTTTTTT
cdr3_aa: CASSRRDQGDEKLFF

j_call: TRBJ2-5
v_call: TRBV6-5
d_call: TRBD2
clone_size: -
cdr3_nt: TGTGCCAGCAGGAACCCGATCGGGGGGGAGACCCAGTACTTC
cdr3_aa: CASRNPIGGETQYF

j_call: TRBJ1-2
v_call: TRBV7-2
d_call: -
clone_size: -
cdr3_nt: TGTGCCAGCAGAACAGGGAACGATGGCTACACCTTC
cdr3_aa: CASRTGNDGYTF

j_call: TRBJ2-3
v_call: TRBV19
d_call: TRBD2
clone_size: -
cdr3_nt: TGTGCCAGTAGTGGAACTAGCGGCACAGATACGCAGTATTTT
cdr3_aa: CASSGTSGTDTQYF

j_call: TRBJ2-1
v_call: TRBV4-3
d_call: TRBD1
clone_size: -
cdr3_nt: TGCGCCAGCAGCCAAGGGTGGACAGGGACACACAATGAGCAGTTCTTC
cdr3_aa: CASSQGWTGTHNEQFF

j_call: TRBJ2-1
v_call: TRBV7-8
d_call: TRBD2
clone_size: once
cdr3_nt: TGTGCCAGCAGCCCCACTAGCGGGGGGGCCAATGAGCAGTTCTTC
cdr3_aa: CASSPTSGGANEQFF

j_call: TRBJ2-3
v_call: TRBV18
d_call: -
clone_size: -
cdr3_nt: TGTGCCAGCTCACTACGGGCGGGACCTACAGATACGCAGTATTTT
cdr3_aa: CASSLRAGPTDTQYF

j_call: TRBJ2-5
v_call: TRBV11-3
d_call: -
clone_size: -
cdr3_nt: TGTGCCAGCAGCTTCGGCCAGGGGCTTAGGGAAGAGACCCAGTACTTC
cdr3_aa: CASSFGQGLREETQYF

j_call: TRBJ1-2
v_call: TRBV29-1
d_call: TRBD1
clone_size: -
cdr3_nt: TGCAGCGTTGAAGGGGTAGGGACAGGGCTTGTTGACTATGGCTACACCTTC
cdr3_aa: CSVEGVGTGLVDYGYTF

j_call: TRBJ2-1
v_call: TRBV19
d_call: TRBD2
clone_size: -
cdr3_nt: TGTGCCAGTAGCCCCGGGGGGGGCGAAAGGAATGAGCAGTTCTTC
cdr3_aa: CASSPGGGERNEQFF

j_call: TRBJ2-7
v_call: TRBV4-3
d_call: -
clone_size: -
cdr3_nt: TGCGCCAGCAGCCATGGGGGCAGCTACGAGCAGTACTTC
cdr3_aa: CASSHGGSYEQYF

j_call: TRBJ2-7
v_call: TRBV6-7
d_call: -
clone_size: -
cdr3_nt: TGTGCCAGCAGTTACTCGTGCCCTAAGCAGTACTTC
cdr3_aa: CASSYSCPKQYF

j_call: TRBJ2-5
v_call: TRBV7-8
d_call: TRBD1
clone_size: -
cdr3_nt: TGTGCCAGCAGACGAGGGACAGGCCAAGAGACCCAGTACTTC
cdr3_aa: CASRRGTGQETQYF

j_call: TRBJ1-5
v_call: TRBV2
d_call: -
clone_size: -
cdr3_nt: TGTGCCAGCAGTGAAGATGGGGGATTCAGTCAGCCCCAGCATTTT
cdr3_aa: CASSEDGGFSQPQHF

j_call: TRBJ1-2
v_call: TRBV18
d_call: TRBD1
clone_size: -
cdr3_nt: TGTGCCAGCTCACCGGGGACAGTCTATGGCTACACCTTC
cdr3_aa: CASSPGTVYGYTF

j_call: TRBJ1-2
v_call: TRBV6-5
d_call: TRBD1
clone_size: -
cdr3_nt: TGTGCCAGCAGCGGGACAGGGGGGGGCTACACCTTC
cdr3_aa: CASSGTGGGYTF

j_call: TRBJ1-3
v_call: TRBV19
d_call: -
clone_size: -
cdr3_nt: TGTGCCAGTAGTAGTCAAGTGGGGCTTAGAAACACCATATATTTT
cdr3_aa: CASSSQVGLRNTIYF

j_call: TRBJ2-3
v_call: TRBV9
d_call: TRBD2
clone_size: -
cdr3_nt: TGTGCCAGCAGCGTAGCTACTGGCGGGAGTGTCGCAGATACGCAGTATTTT
cdr3_aa: CASSVATGGSVADTQYF

j_call: TRBJ2-3
v_call: TRBV19
d_call: -
clone_size: -
cdr3_nt: TGTGCCAGTAGTCCCTCCGGCTCAGATACGCAGTATTTT
cdr3_aa: CASSPSGSDTQYF

j_call: TRBJ2-7
v_call: TRBV7-2
d_call: TRBD1
clone_size: -
cdr3_nt: TGTGCCAGCAGCTTCACATCTACAGGGGCCCCAGCCTACGAGCAGTACTTC
cdr3_aa: CASSFTSTGAPAYEQYF

j_call: TRBJ1-4
v_call: TRBV13
d_call: -
clone_size: once
cdr3_nt: TGTGCCAGCAGCTTAGGCCGGACCGCAACTAATGAAAAACTGTTTTTT
cdr3_aa: CASSLGRTATNEKLFF

j_call: TRBJ2-5
v_call: TRBV2
d_call: TRBD2
clone_size: -
cdr3_nt: TGTGCCAGCAGTTACCTAGCGGGCCGAGGGGAGACCCAGTACTTC
cdr3_aa: CASSYLAGRGETQYF

j_call: TRBJ1-1
v_call: TRBV19
d_call: TRBD1
clone_size: -
cdr3_nt: TGTGCCAGTATACTTATACAGGGGGGCACTGAAGCTTTCTTT
cdr3_aa: CASILIQGGTEAFF

j_call: TRBJ1-5
v_call: TRBV6-5
d_call: -
clone_size: few
cdr3_nt: TGTGCCAGCACCGGGGCGGAGGGGAATCAGCCCCAGCATTTT
cdr3_aa: CASTGAEGNQPQHF

j_call: TRBJ2-3
v_call: TRBV4-3
d_call: -
clone_size: -
cdr3_nt: TGCGCCAGCAGCCAAGAGGATGGGGCTTGGGCAGATACGCAGTATTTT
cdr3_aa: CASSQEDGAWADTQYF

j_call: TRBJ1-2
v_call: TRBV27
d_call: -
clone_size: -
cdr3_nt: TGTGCCAGCAGTCCCTTAGGACAGCCAAACTATGGCTACACCTTC
cdr3_aa: CASSPLGQPNYGYTF

j_call: TRBJ1-1
v_call: TRBV5-4
d_call: -
clone_size: -
cdr3_nt: TGTGCCAGCAGCCCCGAACCGACTGGTGTGAACACTGAAGCTTTCTTT
cdr3_aa: CASSPEPTGVNTEAFF

j_call: TRBJ1-2
v_call: TRBV4-1
d_call: -
clone_size: -
cdr3_nt: TGCGCCAGCAGCCAAGCGTCCCTAACGGGCGGCTACACCTTC
cdr3_aa: CASSQASLTGGYTF

j_call: TRBJ1-3
v_call: TRBV6-6
d_call: -
clone_size: few
cdr3_nt: TGTGCCAGCAGTTACTCGGGAGGGGGAAACACCATATATTTT
cdr3_aa: CASSYSGGGNTIYF

j_call: TRBJ2-5
v_call: TRBV11-2
d_call: -
clone_size: -
cdr3_nt: TGTGCCAGCAGACAGGGCTTCGAGACCCAGTACTTC
cdr3_aa: CASRQGFETQYF

j_call: TRBJ1-4
v_call: TRBV7-8
d_call: -
clone_size: -
cdr3_nt: TGTGCCAGCAGCTCTCCACCAGGGGCTCTGCGAGAAAAACTGTTTTTT
cdr3_aa: CASSSPPGALREKLFF

j_call: TRBJ2-3
v_call: TRBV7-9
d_call: TRBD2
clone_size: once
cdr3_nt: TGTGCCAGCAGCCATGGGACTAGCGGGGGCCCAGATACGCAGTATTTT
cdr3_aa: CASSHGTSGGPDTQYF

j_call: TRBJ1-2
v_call: TRBV6-4
d_call: -
clone_size: -
cdr3_nt: TGTGCCAGCAGCAACCAGGGCTATGGCTACACCTTC
cdr3_aa: CASSNQGYGYTF

j_call: TRBJ2-3
v_call: TRBV11-2
d_call: TRBD2
clone_size: few
cdr3_nt: TGTGCCAGCAGCGGTAGCGGGGGGACCACAGATACGCAGTATTTT
cdr3_aa: CASSGSGGTTDTQYF

j_call: TRBJ2-1
v_call: TRBV11-2
d_call: TRBD1
clone_size: -
cdr3_nt: TGTGCCAGCAGCTCGGGGACAGGGGGCTCGATCTTC
cdr3_aa: CASSSGTGGSIF

j_call: TRBJ1-1
v_call: TRBV6-6
d_call: -
clone_size: -
cdr3_nt: TGTGCCAGCAGTAGCGAACAGGGGAACACTGAAGCTTTCTTT
cdr3_aa: CASSSEQGNTEAFF

j_call: TRBJ2-6
v_call: TRBV11-3
d_call: -
clone_size: -
cdr3_nt: TGTGCCAGCAGCTTAGCTACAGGGTTCTCTGGGGCCAACGTCCTGACTTTC
cdr3_aa: CASSLATGFSGANVLTF

j_call: TRBJ2-1
v_call: TRBV5-1
d_call: TRBD2
clone_size: -
cdr3_nt: TGCGCCAGCAGCTCCTCCACTAGCGGGGGGGCCATTGAGCAGTTCTTC
cdr3_aa: CASSSSTSGGAIEQFF

j_call: TRBJ1-5
v_call: TRBV12-5
d_call: TRBD1
clone_size: -
cdr3_nt: TGTGCTAGTGGTTTGGGAAGGACAGGATCTTTTGGCAATCAGCCCCAGCATTTT
cdr3_aa: CASGLGRTGSFGNQPQHF

j_call: TRBJ1-1
v_call: TRBV6-5
d_call: -
clone_size: -
cdr3_nt: TGTGCCAGCAGTTCCGGGTTGGCGCTGAACACTGAAGCTTTCTTT
cdr3_aa: CASSSGLALNTEAFF

j_call: TRBJ2-3
v_call: TRBV5-5
d_call: -
clone_size: -
cdr3_nt: TGTGCCAGCAGCCACACAGGTGCTAGCACAGATACGCAGTATTTT
cdr3_aa: CASSHTGASTDTQYF

j_call: TRBJ1-6
v_call: TRBV19
d_call: TRBD1
clone_size: -
cdr3_nt: TGTGCCAGTGGACAGGATCGGGATTCACCCCTCCACTTT
cdr3_aa: CASGQDRDSPLHF

j_call: TRBJ2-7
v_call: TRBV7-9
d_call: -
clone_size: -
cdr3_nt: TGTGCCAGCAGCCCAGGCCCACGTTACGAGCAGTACTTC
cdr3_aa: CASSPGPRYEQYF

j_call: TRBJ2-7
v_call: TRBV5-1
d_call: -
clone_size: -
cdr3_nt: TGCGCCAGCAGCGCAGGGGGGATTAACGAGCAGTACTTC
cdr3_aa: CASSAGGINEQYF

j_call: TRBJ2-5
v_call: TRBV7-2
d_call: -
clone_size: -
cdr3_nt: TGTGCCAGCAGCCGCTCGGGGTACCAAGAGACCCAGTACTTC
cdr3_aa: CASSRSGYQETQYF

j_call: TRBJ2-3
v_call: TRBV18
d_call: -
clone_size: -
cdr3_nt: TGTGCCAGCTCACCAGTCGCCACAGGCACAGATACGCAGTATTTT
cdr3_aa: CASSPVATGTDTQYF